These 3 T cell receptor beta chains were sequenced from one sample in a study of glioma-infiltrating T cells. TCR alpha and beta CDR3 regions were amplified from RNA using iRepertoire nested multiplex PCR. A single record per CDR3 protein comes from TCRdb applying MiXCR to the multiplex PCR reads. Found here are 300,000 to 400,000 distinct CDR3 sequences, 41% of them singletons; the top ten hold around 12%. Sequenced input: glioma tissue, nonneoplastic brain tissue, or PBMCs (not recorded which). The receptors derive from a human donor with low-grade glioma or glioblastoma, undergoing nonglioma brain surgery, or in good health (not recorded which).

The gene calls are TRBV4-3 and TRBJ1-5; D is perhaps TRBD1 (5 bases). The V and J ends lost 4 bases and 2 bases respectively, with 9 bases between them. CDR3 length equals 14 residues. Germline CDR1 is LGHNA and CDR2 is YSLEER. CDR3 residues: CASSPKTGNQPQHF. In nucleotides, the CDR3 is TGCGCCAGCAGCCCCAAGACAGGCAATCAGCCCCAGCATTTT.

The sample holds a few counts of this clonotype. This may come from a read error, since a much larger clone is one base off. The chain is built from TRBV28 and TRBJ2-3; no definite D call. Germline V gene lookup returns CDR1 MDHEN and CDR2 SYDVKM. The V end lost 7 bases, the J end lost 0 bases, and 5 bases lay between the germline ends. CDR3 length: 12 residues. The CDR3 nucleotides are TGTGCCAGCAATCTCAGCACAGATACGCAGTATTTT. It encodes CASNLSTDTQYF.

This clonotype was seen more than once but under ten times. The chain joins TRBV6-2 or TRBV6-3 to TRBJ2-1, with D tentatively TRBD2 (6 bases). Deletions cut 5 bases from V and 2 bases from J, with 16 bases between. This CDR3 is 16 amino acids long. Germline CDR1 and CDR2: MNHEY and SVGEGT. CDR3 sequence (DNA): TGTGCCAGCAGTAACCGGGACTCCCATGCCTACAATGAGCAGTTCTTC. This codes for CASSNRDSHAYNEQFF.